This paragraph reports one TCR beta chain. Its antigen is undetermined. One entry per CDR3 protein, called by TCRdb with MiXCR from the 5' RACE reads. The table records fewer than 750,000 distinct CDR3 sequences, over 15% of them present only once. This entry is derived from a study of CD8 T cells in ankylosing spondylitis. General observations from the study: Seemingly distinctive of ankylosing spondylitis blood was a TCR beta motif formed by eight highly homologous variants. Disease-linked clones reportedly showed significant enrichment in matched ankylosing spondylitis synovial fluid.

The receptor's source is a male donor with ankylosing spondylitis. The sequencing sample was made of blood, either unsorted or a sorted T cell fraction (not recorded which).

The CDR3 DNA follows: TGTGCCAGCAGTTTATTTGGGGGCTGGGGGAACACTGAAGCTTTCTTT. As protein: CASSLFGGWGNTEAFF. The rearrangement uses TRBV12-3 or TRBV12-4 and TRBJ1-1; TRBD1 might be the D (6 bases). CDR3 length: 16 residues. V was cut by 2 bases and J by 1 base, with 14 bases left in between.